The sequence of this T cell receptor beta chain was determined in a study of cytomegalovirus exposure and HLA in healthy donors. Study-level results: Earlier findings revealed that most TCR beta V segments proved productive either about 87% or about 30% of the time. Follow-up analysis seemed to connect common viral pathogens with several of the most significant clusters identified.

Remarks on this clone: Antigen: not known. The germline gene is not matched at one end of the junction; a read error may be the cause.

Per germline, CDR1 ENHRY and CDR2 SYGVKD. This CDR3 region has 13 residues. PCR involved 60 Vbeta and 13 Jbeta primers. The protocol was immunoSEQ multiplex PCR, while the TCRdb copy is restricted to in-frame clones and leaves out a portion. The listing contains 200,000 to 250,000 clones. This rearrangement joins TRBV10-3 to TRBJ2-3; maybe TRBD2 (5 bases). The clonotype comes from a woman aged 30 to 39 in good health and CMV-seropositive. Sequencing input: PBMCs. The CDR3 here is CAIREWETDTQYF. The CDR3, as DNA: TGTGCCATCAGGGAGTGGGAGACAGATACGCAGTATTTT.